Described below is a single T cell receptor (beta chain) sequence and its context. The antigen remains undetermined. The junction departs from germline at one end; a sequencing error may be responsible. These data belong to a study of cytomegalovirus exposure and HLA in healthy donors. Study-wide results and limits: In an earlier analysis, about 87% or about 30%: the productive usage of most TCR beta V segments. HLA restriction was apparent for most CMV-associated TCR beta chains in a later analysis. The authors assumed roughly uniform sequencing depth across donors for presence/absence analyses.

Primers included in the PCR were 60 Vbeta and 13 Jbeta primers. Repertoires were generated with immunoSEQ multiplex PCR, while TCRdb's copy carries only in-frame clones and drops some. The sample yields 100,000 to 150,000 clones, 74% seen once. Looked up from germline, CDR1 is MGHRA and CDR2 is YSYEKL. The CDR3 length is 14 residues. This TCR was sampled from a woman between 45 and 60 years old in good health and CMV-seropositive. Sequenced input: PBMCs. J is TRBJ2-7 and V is TRBV4-1; D is uncertain. The CDR3 region is CASSQGVASFEQYF. The CDR3, as DNA: TGCGCCAGCAGCCAAGGAGTAGCTTCCTTCGAGCAGTACTTC.